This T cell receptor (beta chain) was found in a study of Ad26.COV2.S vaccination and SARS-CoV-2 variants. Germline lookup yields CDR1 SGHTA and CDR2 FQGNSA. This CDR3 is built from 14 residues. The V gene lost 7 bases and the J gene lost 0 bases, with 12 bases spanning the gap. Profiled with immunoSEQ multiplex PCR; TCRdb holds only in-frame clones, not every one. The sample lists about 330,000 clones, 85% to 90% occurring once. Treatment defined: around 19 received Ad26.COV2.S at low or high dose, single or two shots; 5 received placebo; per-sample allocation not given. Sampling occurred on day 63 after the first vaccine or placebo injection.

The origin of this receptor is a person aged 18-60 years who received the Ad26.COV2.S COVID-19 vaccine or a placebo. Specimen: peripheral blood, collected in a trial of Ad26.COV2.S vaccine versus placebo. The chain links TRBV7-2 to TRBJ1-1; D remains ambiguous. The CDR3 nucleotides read TGTGCCAGCACCTATTCCGGGATGAACACTGAAGCTTTCTTT. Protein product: CASTYSGMNTEAFF.